The clone carrying this TCR beta chain was seen a handful of times. Its antigen is still unknown. This record belongs to a study of regulatory T cells in long-lasting Graves disease. Time point defined: persistent/refractory GD, antithyroid drugs over 5 years with positive TRAb. Isolated PBMC RNA provided the starting material for the TCR library. Study-wide results and caveats: Possibly, too few samples lowered accuracy. Gene preferences differed: TRBV28, TRBJ1-2, TRBJ2-5 in persistent cases. Analyses excluded thyroid tissue, covering peripheral blood alone.

The V gene end was trimmed by 5 bases and the J gene end by 3 bases; junction bases not matched to a gene: 6. Germline V gene lookup returns CDR1 MNHEY and CDR2 SVGEGT. The CDR3 runs 14 residues. CDR3 regions were amplified by Arm-PCR using iRepertoire HTBI primers to build TCR beta libraries. In TCRdb, the multiplex PCR reads were re-called with MiXCR into one record per CDR3 protein. This table has some 340,000 distinct CDR3 sequences, about 23% appearing once. This receptor was taken from a woman in her thirties or forties with Graves disease. The chain links TRBV6-2 or TRBV6-3 to TRBJ2-7, with 8 bases aligning to TRBD2. The sample consisted of peripheral blood mononuclear cells (PBMCs), taken when the disease was refractory, from a patient treated with antithyroid drugs. DNA of the CDR3: TGTGCCAGCAGTACGGGGACTAGTATCTACGAGCAGTACTTC. It codes for CASSTGTSIYEQYF.